A single sample is the source of the 10 T cell receptor delta chains below, sequenced in a study of gamma-delta chains in newborns, infants, children. TCRdb called clones anew from the reads with CATT. This table has 6,900 or so delta-chain clones, 2.1% appearing once. Sequencing used blood. The receptor source for this set is a child who was a newborn, infant or young child, either healthy, febrile or measles-vaccinated (not recorded which).

This clone is labeled as medium-sized. The chain recombines TRDV1 with TRDJ3; 8 nucleotides align to TRDD3. This CDR3 has 21 residues. Germline assignment: CDR1 TSWWSYY and CDR2 QGS. V lost 4 bases, J lost 0 bases, and 14 bases stayed unmatched. As DNA, the CDR3 is TGTGCTCTTGGGGTGATACTACTGGGGGGTTCTAGCTCCTGGGACACCCGACAGATGTTTTTC. Translation: CALGVILLGGSSSWDTRQMFF.

By sample share, this clone is large. Other DNA sequences of this sample code for an identical CDR3. This chain uses TRDV2 with TRDJ2; 10 nucleotides agree with TRDD3. The V gene's germline CDR1 is GEAIGNYY and CDR2 EKD. The CDR3 length is 14 residues. The V segment lost 3 bases and the J segment 5 bases; nucleotides outside the gene matches: 2. The CDR3 loop is CACDLLGDTAQLFF. As DNA, the CDR3 is TGTGCCTGTGACCTACTGGGGGATACAGCACAACTCTTCTTT.

This clone appeared a few times. V is TRDV2 and J is TRDJ2, with TRDD3 matching 8 bases. The CDR3 has 17 amino acids. Germline CDR1 is GEAIGNYY and CDR2 is EKD. Unmatched junction bases numbered 15, after V lost 2 bases and J lost 8 bases. CDR3 DNA sequence: TGTGCCTGTGACATACTGGGGGCTATCATGGGGACCGCACAACTCTTCTTT. Protein sequence: CACDILGAIMGTAQLFF.

On this clone: A read error may be the cause here, since a much bigger clone is one base away. The same CDR3 can be traced to other DNA sequences in this sample. The rearrangement uses TRDV2 and TRDJ3; TRDD3 agrees at 13 bases. The CDR3 covers 18 residues. CDR1 and CDR2 (germline): GEAIGNYY, EKD. Written as DNA, the CDR3 is TGTGCCTGTGACGTACTGGGGGATACGAGCTGGGACACCCGACAGATGTTCTTC. It encodes CACDVLGDTSWDTRQMFF.

In its sample, this clone was seen a few times. TCRdb's listed protein matches a much larger clone and diverges from this DNA's translation at residue 14, likely through a read error; the protein shown comes from the DNA. V is TRAV29/DV5 and J is TRDJ1; 10 nucleotides line up with TRDD3. The CDR3 is made up of 17 amino acids. Germline values: CDR1 NSMFDY, CDR2 ISSIKDK. CDR3 nucleotide sequence: TGTGCAGCAAGCGCGTACGTACTGGGGGATTCAGCCGATGAACTCATCTTT. Residues: CAASAYVLGDSADELIF.

In the case of this clone: This may arise from a read error, as a much more abundant clone is one base away. Other nucleotide sequences in the sample specify the same CDR3. The V and J genes are TRDV2 and TRDJ1; tentatively, D is TRDD3 (6 bases). Trimming shortened V by 0 bases and J by 0 bases, and 7 bases separated the two germline ends. CDR3 size: 14 residues. Germline lookup yields CDR1 GEAIGNYY and CDR2 EKD. The CDR3 bases are TGTGCCTGTGACACCGGGGATTACACCGATAAACTCATCTTT. Translating it yields CACDTGDYTDKLIF.

A word on this clone: A much bigger clone sits one base away, suggesting this may be a read error. Within the sample, other DNA sequences also encode this same CDR3. J is TRDJ2 and V is TRDV2; TRDD3 aligns across 8 bases. Germline assignment: CDR1 GEAIGNYY and CDR2 EKD. The CDR3 extends over 17 amino acids. CDR3 coding DNA: TGTGCCTGTGACTCGAAACTGGGGGGAGCTTTGACCGCACAACTCTTCTTT. This sequence encodes CACDSKLGGALTAQLFF.

This clone came up a few times. TCRdb attributes to this sequence the protein of a much larger clone, which differs from the DNA translation at residue 5; a read error is likely, and the protein displayed is translated from the DNA. The chain uses TRDV2 and TRDJ3; weak D call: TRDD3 (5 bases). Trimming took off 3 bases at V and 0 bases at J, with 14 bases between the two ends. CDR3 length: 18 residues. Germline CDR1 and CDR2: GEAIGNYY and EKD. CDR3 DNA sequence: TGTGCCTGTGACGCCGGGGGTTTTAGCTCCTGGGACACCCGACAGATGTTTTTC. Translation: CACDAGGFSSWDTRQMFF.

To note about this clone: A much larger clone lies one base from this, so it may be a read error. This specimen includes other DNA sequences encoding the same CDR3. J is TRDJ2 and V is TRDV2, with TRDD3 matching 9 bases. CDR3 length equals 17 residues. Germline CDR1 GEAIGNYY, CDR2 EKD. The CDR3 loop is CACDLGDIITLTAQLFF. The CDR3 coding sequence is TGTGCCTGTGACTTGGGGGATATTATAACTTTGACCGCACAACTCTTCTTT.

This clone was seen more than once but under ten times. TCRdb shows a much larger clone's protein in place of this DNA's translation, and the two differ at residue 13, likely through a read error; the protein shown is translated from the DNA. J is TRDJ3 and V is TRDV2, with TRDD3 matching 11 bases. CDR1 is GEAIGNYY, CDR2 EKD, per germline. The CDR3 extends over 20 amino acids. The CDR3 protein is CACDTVLGDRKSLDTRQMFF. The CDR3 DNA is TGTGCCTGTGACACCGTACTGGGGGATAGGAAGTCCTTGGACACCCGACAGATGTTTTTC.